Here is one T cell receptor beta chain with its context. Its target is not known. The data were obtained in a study of blood T cells in healthy people across ages. Study as a whole: Researchers report that template switching captured about one barcoded beta molecule per two T cells.

Trimming removed 0 bases from V and 8 bases from J; junction bases left unmatched: 4. The CDR3 covers 15 residues. Per the germline V gene, CDR1 is LGHDT and CDR2 is YNNKEL (reference sequence). Primed by a sample-barcoded 5' primer and a J-beta primer mix, a second PCR proceeded for roughly 6 to 12 cycles. TCRdb re-called the 5' RACE reads through MiXCR, storing one row per CDR3 protein. The sample lists some 1,500,000 distinct CDR3 sequences, 35% to 45% occurring once. General observations from the study: With naive T cell percentage, TCR beta diversity showed a strong correlation. Naive CD4+ cell counts and diversity both ran higher in long-lived than in aged donors.

The study isolated at least 6 million PBMCs from each sample. The sequenced sample was blood. The V and J genes are TRBV3-1 and TRBJ2-1, with TRBD2 matching over 10 bases. The TCR was taken from a woman in her late teens or twenties in good health. The DNA of the CDR3 is TGTGCCAGCAGCCAAGATCGGCTAGCGGGGGATGAGCAGTTCTTC. It specifies CASSQDRLAGDEQFF.